In its sample, the clone carrying this TCR beta chain was seen once. These data originate in a study of technical replicates of blood from a handful of donors. TCRdb keeps only in-frame clones here, not all; method: immunoSEQ multiplex PCR. This sample carries about 80,000 clones, more than 85% of them seen once, and the ten largest clones take approximately 0.41%. The CDR3 covers 12 residues. Germline V CDR1 and CDR2: GTSNPN, SVGIG (reference sequence). Trimming took off 3 bases at V and 5 bases at J, with 10 bases between the two ends. What was sequenced was T cells isolated from PBMCs. This TCR was sampled from a human donor in good health. This chain links TRBV30 with TRBJ1-1; D perhaps matches TRBD1 (5 bases). The CDR3 DNA reads as TGTGCCTGGAGAAGGGGAGGAACTGAAGCTTTCTTT. Translating gives CAWRRGGTEAFF.